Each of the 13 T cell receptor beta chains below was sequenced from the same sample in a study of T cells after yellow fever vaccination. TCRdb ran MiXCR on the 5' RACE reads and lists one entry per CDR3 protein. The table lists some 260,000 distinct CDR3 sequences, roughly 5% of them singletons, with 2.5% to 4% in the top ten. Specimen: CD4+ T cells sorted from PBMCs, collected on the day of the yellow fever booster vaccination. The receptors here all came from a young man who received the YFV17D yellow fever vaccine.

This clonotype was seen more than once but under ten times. CDR3: CATRNTGGPYNEQFF. CDR3 in DNA: TGTGCCACCAGGAATACCGGGGGTCCCTACAATGAGCAGTTCTTC. The chain recombines TRBV7-2 with TRBJ2-1, with D possibly matching TRBD2 (6 bases). This CDR3 is built from 15 residues. V lost 10 bases, J lost 2 bases, and 18 bases lay in between. Germline assignment: CDR1 SGHTA and CDR2 FQGNSA. Using reference TRBV7-2 and TRBJ2-1 for the parts outside the CDR3, the full variable domain is GAGVSQSPSNKVTEKGKDVELRCDPISGHTALYWYRQSLGQGLEFLIYFQGNSAPDKSGLPSDRFSAERTGGSVSTLTIQRTQQEDSAVYLCATRNTGGPYNEQFFGPGTRLTVL.

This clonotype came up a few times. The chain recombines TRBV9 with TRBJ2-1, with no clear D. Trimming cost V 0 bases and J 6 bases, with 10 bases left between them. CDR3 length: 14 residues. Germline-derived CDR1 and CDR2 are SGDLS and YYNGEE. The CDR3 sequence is CASSVVGWSNEQFF. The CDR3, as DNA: TGTGCCAGCAGCGTAGTCGGTTGGTCCAATGAGCAGTTCTTC.

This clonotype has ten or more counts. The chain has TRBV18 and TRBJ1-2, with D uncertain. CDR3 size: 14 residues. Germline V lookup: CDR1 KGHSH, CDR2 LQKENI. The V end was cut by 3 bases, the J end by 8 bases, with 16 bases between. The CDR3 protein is CASSPRTADVGYTF. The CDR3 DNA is TGTGCCAGCTCACCCAGGACCGCGGACGTCGGCTACACCTTC. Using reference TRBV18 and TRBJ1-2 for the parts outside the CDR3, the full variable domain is NAGVMQNPRHLVRRRGQEARLRCSPMKGHSHVYWYRQLPEEGLKFMVYLQKENIIDESGMPKERFSAEFPKEGPSILRIQQVVRGDSAAYFCASSPRTADVGYTFGSGTRLTVV.

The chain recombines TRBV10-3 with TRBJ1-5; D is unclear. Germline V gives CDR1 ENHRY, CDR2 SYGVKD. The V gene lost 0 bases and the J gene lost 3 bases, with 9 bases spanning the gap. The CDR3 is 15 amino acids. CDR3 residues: CAISESLGYNQPQHF. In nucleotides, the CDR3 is TGTGCCATCAGTGAGTCATTGGGTTACAATCAGCCCCAGCATTTT.

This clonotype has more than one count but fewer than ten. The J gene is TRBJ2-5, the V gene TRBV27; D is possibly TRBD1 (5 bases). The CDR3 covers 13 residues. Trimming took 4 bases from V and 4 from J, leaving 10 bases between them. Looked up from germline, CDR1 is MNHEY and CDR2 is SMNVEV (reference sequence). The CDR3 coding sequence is TGTGCCAGCAGTTGGGCAGGGTCAGAGACCCAGTACTTC. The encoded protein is CASSWAGSETQYF.

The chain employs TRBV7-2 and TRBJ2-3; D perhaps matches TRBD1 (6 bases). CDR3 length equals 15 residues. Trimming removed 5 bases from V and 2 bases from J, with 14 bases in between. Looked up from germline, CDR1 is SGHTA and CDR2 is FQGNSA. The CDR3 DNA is TGTGCCAGCAGCACCCCGGGACAACCCACAGATACGCAGTATTTT. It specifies CASSTPGQPTDTQYF.

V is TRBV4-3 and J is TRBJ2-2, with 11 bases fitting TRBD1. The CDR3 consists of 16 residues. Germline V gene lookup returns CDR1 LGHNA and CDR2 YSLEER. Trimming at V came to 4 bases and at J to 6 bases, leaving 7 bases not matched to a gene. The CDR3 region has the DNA TGCGCCAGCAGCCCCCGGGACAGGGGGTCCCCCGGGGAGCTGTTTTTT. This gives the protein CASSPRDRGSPGELFF.

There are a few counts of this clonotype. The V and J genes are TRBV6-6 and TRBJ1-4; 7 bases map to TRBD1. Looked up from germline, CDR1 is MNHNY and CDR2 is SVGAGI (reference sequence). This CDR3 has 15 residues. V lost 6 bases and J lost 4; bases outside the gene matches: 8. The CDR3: CASSNRGGNNEKLFF. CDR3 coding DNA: TGTGCCAGCAGCAACAGGGGCGGGAATAATGAAAAACTGTTTTTT.

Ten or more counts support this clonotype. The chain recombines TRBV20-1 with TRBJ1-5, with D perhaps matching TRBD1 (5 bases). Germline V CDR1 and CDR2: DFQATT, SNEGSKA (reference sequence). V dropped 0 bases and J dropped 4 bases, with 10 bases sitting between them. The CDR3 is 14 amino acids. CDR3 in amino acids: CSAREGPLNQPQHF. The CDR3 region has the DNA TGCAGTGCTAGAGAGGGACCGCTTAATCAGCCCCAGCATTTT.

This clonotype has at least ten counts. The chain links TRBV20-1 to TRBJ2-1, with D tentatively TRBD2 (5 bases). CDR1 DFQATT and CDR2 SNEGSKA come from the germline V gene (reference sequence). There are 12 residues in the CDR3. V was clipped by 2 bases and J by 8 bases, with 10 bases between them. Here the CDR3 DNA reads TGCAGTGCTAGATTGAGCGGCTATGAGCAGTTCTTC. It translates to CSARLSGYEQFF.

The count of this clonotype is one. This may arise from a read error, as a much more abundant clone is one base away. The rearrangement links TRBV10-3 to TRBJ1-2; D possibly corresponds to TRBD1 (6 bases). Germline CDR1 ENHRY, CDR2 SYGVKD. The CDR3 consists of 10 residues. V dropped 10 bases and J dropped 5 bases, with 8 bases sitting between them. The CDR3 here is CATGDYGYTF. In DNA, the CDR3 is TGTGCCACAGGGGATTATGGCTACACCTTC.

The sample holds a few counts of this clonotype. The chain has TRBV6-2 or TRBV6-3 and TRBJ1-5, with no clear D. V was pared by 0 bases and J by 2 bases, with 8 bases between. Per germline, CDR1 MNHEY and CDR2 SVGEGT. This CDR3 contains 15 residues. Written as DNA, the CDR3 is TGTGCCAGCAGTTACTCGGGAAGGGGCAATCAGCCCCAGCATTTT. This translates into CASSYSGRGNQPQHF.

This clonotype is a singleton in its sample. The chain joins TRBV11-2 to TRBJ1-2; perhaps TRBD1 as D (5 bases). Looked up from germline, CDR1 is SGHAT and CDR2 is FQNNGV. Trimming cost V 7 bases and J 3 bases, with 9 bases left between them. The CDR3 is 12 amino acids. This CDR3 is CASTPGYYGYTF. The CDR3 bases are TGTGCCAGCACCCCAGGGTACTATGGCTACACCTTC.